The rows below give T cell receptor beta chains drawn from one sample of a study of blood T cell repertoires in COVID-19. Method: immunoSEQ multiplex PCR; TCRdb's copy keeps in-frame clones and lacks some. Of 50,000 to 60,000 clones in the sample, approximately 90% were seen once. The sample taken for sequencing was peripheral blood. These receptors were taken from a man aged 40-50 years with acute or convalescent COVID-19. Each CDR3 is given with its conserved first and last residue. Each record gives: V gene, J gene, clone size, CDR3 length, D gene, CDR3 protein, CDR3 DNA. A D gene is named only where the DNA matches it firmly. Some rows have no size entry. The others give once, few or many, or a class for an expanded clone.

V: TRBV9
J: TRBJ2-7
size: -
length: 14
D: TRBD1
CDR3: CASSVVDRGDEQYF
DNA: TGTGCCAGCAGCGTAGTGGACAGGGGCGACGAGCAGTACTTC

V: TRBV5-8
J: TRBJ2-3
size: -
length: 16
D: TRBD2
CDR3: CATQWLAGDGTDTQYF
DNA: TGTGCTACGCAGTGGCTAGCGGGTGACGGGACAGATACGCAGTATTTT

V: TRBV20-1
J: TRBJ2-1
size: -
length: 11
D: TRBD2
CDR3: CRAGGGNEQFF
DNA: TGCCGAGCGGGAGGGGGGAATGAGCAGTTCTTC

V: TRBV7-9
J: TRBJ1-5
size: -
length: 12
D: TRBD1
CDR3: CASTGGDQPQHF
DNA: TGTGCCAGTACAGGGGGGGATCAGCCCCAGCATTTT

V: TRBV29-1
J: TRBJ2-5
size: -
length: 14
D: -
CDR3: CSVDLSLAPETQYF
DNA: TGCAGCGTTGATCTCTCCCTAGCGCCAGAGACCCAGTACTTC

V: TRBV7-8
J: TRBJ1-6
size: -
length: 12
D: -
CDR3: CASSAEGSPLHF
DNA: TGTGCCAGCAGCGCGGAGGGCTCACCCCTCCACTTT

V: TRBV2
J: TRBJ1-4
size: -
length: 13
D: -
CDR3: CASRKGGNEKLFF
DNA: TGTGCCAGCAGAAAGGGAGGTAATGAAAAACTGTTTTTT

V: TRBV25-1
J: TRBJ2-5
size: -
length: 13
D: -
CDR3: CASSGRGAETQYF
DNA: TGTGCCAGCAGTGGGCGGGGCGCGGAGACCCAGTACTTC

V: TRBV19
J: TRBJ2-5
size: -
length: 13
D: -
CDR3: CASSIAGQETQYF
DNA: TGTGCCAGTAGTATTGCGGGACAAGAGACCCAGTACTTC

V: TRBV6-5
J: TRBJ1-4
size: few
length: 15
D: -
CDR3: CASRTGDATNEKLFF
DNA: TGTGCCAGCAGGACAGGAGATGCAACTAATGAAAAACTGTTTTTT

V: TRBV3-1/TRBV3-2
J: TRBJ2-1
size: -
length: 18
D: TRBD2
CDR3: CASSQDLRTSGRDNEQFF
DNA: TGTGCCAGCAGCCAAGATCTAAGGACTAGCGGGAGGGACAATGAGCAGTTCTTC

V: TRBV20-1
J: TRBJ2-2
size: -
length: 15
D: TRBD2
CDR3: CSASNSGRDTGELFF
DNA: TGCAGTGCTAGTAATAGCGGGAGGGATACCGGGGAGCTGTTTTTT

V: TRBV5-8
J: TRBJ1-2
size: -
length: 20
D: -
CDR3: CASSFYSRQQLGREDYGYTF
DNA: TGTGCCAGCAGCTTTTATTCTCGACAGCAGCTGGGCCGGGAGGACTATGGCTACACCTTC

V: TRBV27
J: TRBJ2-1
size: -
length: 16
D: TRBD2
CDR3: CASSLRAGLTYNEQFF
DNA: TGTGCCAGCAGTTTGAGAGCGGGACTAACCTACAATGAGCAGTTCTTC

V: TRBV20-1
J: TRBJ1-2
size: -
length: 14
D: -
CDR3: CSASHLLANYGYTF
DNA: TGCAGTGCTAGTCACCTCTTAGCTAACTATGGCTACACCTTC

V: TRBV5-1
J: TRBJ2-5
size: -
length: 15
D: -
CDR3: CASSLDGGNQETQYF
DNA: TGCGCCAGCAGCTTGGATGGCGGGAACCAAGAGACCCAGTACTTC

V: TRBV10-3
J: TRBJ1-1
size: -
length: 13
D: -
CDR3: CAIISASGTEAFF
DNA: TGTGCCATCATCTCGGCGTCGGGGACTGAAGCTTTCTTT

V: TRBV13
J: TRBJ1-1
size: -
length: 15
D: TRBD1
CDR3: CASSPPNGQGTEAFF
DNA: TGTGCCAGCAGCCCCCCCAACGGACAGGGAACTGAAGCTTTCTTT

V: TRBV6-5
J: TRBJ1-1
size: -
length: 13
D: -
CDR3: CAIETGSGTEAFF
DNA: TGTGCCATCGAAACAGGGTCTGGAACTGAAGCTTTCTTT

V: TRBV15
J: TRBJ2-4
size: -
length: 14
D: TRBD1
CDR3: CATSRDLDRSGQYF
DNA: TGTGCCACCAGCAGAGACCTGGACAGGTCAGGGCAGTACTTC

V: TRBV4-3
J: TRBJ1-1
size: -
length: 14
D: TRBD1
CDR3: CASSQLAGGTEAFF
DNA: TGCGCCAGCAGCCAATTAGCAGGGGGCACTGAAGCTTTCTTT

V: TRBV19
J: TRBJ1-3
size: -
length: 17
D: TRBD1
CDR3: CASSIGDRVFVGNTIYF
DNA: TGTGCCAGTAGTATAGGAGACAGGGTTTTCGTTGGAAACACCATATATTTT

V: TRBV10-3
J: TRBJ1-2
size: -
length: 13
D: -
CDR3: CAISVSQEYGYTF
DNA: TGTGCCATCAGTGTGTCACAGGAGTATGGCTACACCTTC

V: TRBV4-2
J: TRBJ2-7
size: -
length: 14
D: -
CDR3: CASSQAVYSYEQYF
DNA: TGTGCCAGCAGCCAAGCGGTCTATTCCTACGAGCAGTACTTC

V: TRBV9
J: TRBJ1-3
size: -
length: 15
D: -
CDR3: CASSVYRHSGNTIYF
DNA: TGTGCCAGCAGCGTATACAGGCACTCTGGAAACACCATATATTTT

V: TRBV11-3
J: TRBJ2-1
size: -
length: 15
D: TRBD2
CDR3: CASSSSGRPYNEQFF
DNA: TGTGCCAGCAGTTCCAGCGGGAGGCCCTACAATGAGCAGTTCTTC

V: TRBV7-2
J: TRBJ2-7
size: -
length: 16
D: TRBD1
CDR3: CASSLAGTGIPYEQYF
DNA: TGTGCCAGCAGCTTAGCCGGGACAGGAATCCCCTACGAGCAGTACTTC

V: TRBV12-3/TRBV12-4
J: TRBJ1-1
size: once
length: 13
D: -
CDR3: CASRIQGNTEAFF
DNA: TGTGCCAGCAGAATACAGGGGAACACTGAAGCTTTCTTT

V: TRBV2
J: TRBJ1-4
size: -
length: 13
D: -
CDR3: CASKGGTNEKLFF
DNA: TGTGCCAGCAAGGGGGGGACAAATGAAAAACTGTTTTTT

V: TRBV6-1
J: TRBJ1-5
size: -
length: 13
D: -
CDR3: CASSEDGGQPQHF
DNA: TGTGCCAGCAGTGAAGACGGAGGCCAGCCCCAGCATTTT

V: TRBV2
J: TRBJ1-1
size: -
length: 13
D: -
CDR3: CASSETRETEAFF
DNA: TGTGCCAGCAGTGAAACCCGGGAAACTGAAGCTTTCTTT